A single sample is the source of the 21 T cell receptor beta chains below, sequenced in a study of PD-L1 blockade in urothelial cancer. Assay used: immunoSEQ multiplex PCR; TCRdb lists only in-frame clones, some missing. The sample shows some 40,000 clones, 70% to 85% of them seen only once. This specimen consisted of PBMCs, obtained around atezolizumab (anti-PD-L1) treatment. Every receptor here comes from a man aged 55 to 69 with urothelial cancer.

This chain links TRBV10-3 with TRBJ2-5; no clear D gene. Germline V gene sequence: CDR1 ENHRY, CDR2 SYGVKD. With 2 bases removed from V and 3 bases from J, the gap between germline ends came to 4 bases. CDR3 size: 12 residues. CDR3 DNA: TGTGCCATCAGTGAGGCGGAAGAGACCCAGTACTTC. The encoded protein is CAISEAEETQYF.

This clone was seen only a few times. This rearrangement joins TRBV10-2 to TRBJ1-5, with 9 bases identical to TRBD1. Germline assignment: CDR1 WSHSY and CDR2 SAAADI. J lost 7 bases, V lost 5 bases, and 6 bases had no gene match. This CDR3 comprises 14 residues. CDR3 sequence: CASSWDRAGQPQHF. CDR3 bases: TGCGCCAGCAGTTGGGACAGGGCTGGGCAGCCCCAGCATTTT.

V and J are TRBV5-4 and TRBJ2-1, with 10 bases aligning to TRBD2. CDR1 and CDR2 from the germline V gene are SGHNT and YYREEE (reference sequence). After removal of 5 bases from V and 4 bases from J, the junction contained 6 bases not matched to a gene. The CDR3 consists of 15 residues. CDR3 amino acids: CASRRLAGDYNEQFF. The CDR3 DNA reads TGTGCCAGCAGACGGCTAGCGGGGGATTACAATGAGCAGTTCTTC.

This rearrangement joins TRBV12-5 to TRBJ2-2; weak D call: TRBD1 (6 bases). Trimming took off 0 bases at V and 2 bases at J, with 10 bases between the two ends. The CDR3 covers 16 residues. Per the germline V gene, CDR1 is LGHNT and CDR2 is FRNRAP. CDR3: CASGLVGDINTGELFF. The CDR3 DNA sequence: TGTGCTAGTGGTTTGGTCGGGGACATCAACACCGGGGAGCTGTTTTTT.

V and J are TRBV7-8 and TRBJ2-5; 7 bases match TRBD1. CDR1 and CDR2 from the germline V gene are SGHVS and FQNEAQ. CDR3 length: 16 residues. J lost 2 bases, V lost 1 base, and 7 bases had no gene match. CDR3 nucleotides: TGTGCCAGCAGCTTAGTAGACACAGGGGATCAAGAGACCCAGTACTTC. Translation: CASSLVDTGDQETQYF.

The rearrangement joins TRBV6-6 to TRBJ2-3; 8 nucleotides match TRBD1. The CDR3 length is 15 residues. Germline assignment: CDR1 MNHNY and CDR2 SVGAGI (reference sequence). V was pared by 6 bases and J by 0 bases, with 5 bases of the junction left unmatched. CDR3 sequence (DNA): TGTGCCAGCAGATGGACAGGGACTAGCACAGATACGCAGTATTTT. Translated: CASRWTGTSTDTQYF.

V gene TRBV15 combines with J gene TRBJ2-1; 9 bases fit TRBD2. The germline CDR1 and CDR2 sequences are LNHNV and YYDKDF (reference sequence). There are 14 residues in the CDR3. J lost 8 bases, V lost 1 base, and 3 bases had no gene match. The CDR3 region has the DNA TGTGCCACCAGCAGAGGCGGGGGGGCGTATGAGCAGTTCTTC. It translates to CATSRGGGAYEQFF.

CDR3 sequence reads: CASSGLVSNYGYTF. The CDR3 DNA reads as TGTGCCAGTTCCGGTTTGGTATCCAACTATGGCTACACCTTC. The rearrangement links TRBV19 to TRBJ1-2; D is unresolved. Germline CDR1 reads LNHDA; CDR2 reads SQIVND (reference sequence). The CDR3 has 14 amino acids. Trimming stripped 8 bases from V and 2 bases from J, with 15 bases between.

V is TRBV6-4 and J is TRBJ2-1; tentatively, D is TRBD1 (5 bases). This CDR3 has 13 amino acids. The germline V and J ends were trimmed by 4 bases and 9 bases, with 13 bases remaining between them. Germline-derived CDR1 and CDR2 are MRHNA and SNTAGT. The DNA for the CDR3 is TGTGCCAGCAGTGTAAGTCAGGGCGGTGAGCAGTTCTTC. Translation: CASSVSQGGEQFF.

This rearrangement joins TRBV15 to TRBJ2-5, with D possibly matching TRBD1 (5 bases). V lost 0 bases and J 3 bases, leaving 11 bases between the germline ends. This CDR3 region has 15 residues. Germline V gives CDR1 LNHNV, CDR2 YYDKDF (reference sequence). CDR3 DNA sequence: TGTGCCACCAGCAGAGACGGACATGGCGAAGAGACCCAGTACTTC. It encodes CATSRDGHGEETQYF.

The V call is TRBV4-1, the J call TRBJ2-3; 12 nucleotides agree with TRBD2. Unmatched junction bases numbered 10, after V lost 4 bases and J lost 2 bases. The CDR3 totals 18 residues. Per germline, CDR1 MGHRA and CDR2 YSYEKL. CDR3 region: CASSPGLAGLYATDTQYF. CDR3 bases: TGCGCCAGCAGCCCGGGACTAGCGGGCCTCTACGCCACAGATACGCAGTATTTT.

This sequence joins TRBV19 and TRBJ1-6, with a weak D call TRBD1 (6 bases). Germline loops: CDR1 LNHDA, CDR2 SQIVND (reference sequence). CDR3 length equals 15 residues. V dropped 4 bases and J dropped 6 bases, with 13 bases sitting between them. The CDR3 nucleotides are TGTGCCAGTAGTACCCTGGGACAACTTAATTCACCCCTCCACTTT. Amino acids: CASSTLGQLNSPLHF.

The chain links TRBV30 to TRBJ1-1; 7 positions match TRBD1. The CDR3 is 11 amino acids. Trimming at V came to 4 bases and at J to 7 bases, leaving 3 bases not matched to a gene. Germline V gene sequence: CDR1 GTSNPN, CDR2 SVGIG (reference sequence). CDR3 sequence (DNA): TGTGCCTGGACTCCAGGGGGTGAAGCTTTCTTT. It yields the protein CAWTPGGEAFF.

The V call is TRBV7-2, the J call TRBJ2-7; the match to TRBD2 covers 7 bases. Trimming at V came to 5 bases and at J to 3 bases, leaving 10 bases not matched to a gene. In germline, CDR1 is SGHTA, CDR2 FQGNSA. The CDR3 covers 15 residues. The CDR3 region has the DNA TGTGCCAGCAGCCCATCGGGGGGAAGAAGCTACGAGCAGTACTTC. Protein sequence: CASSPSGGRSYEQYF.

This rearrangement joins TRBV6-1 to TRBJ2-7; D might be TRBD1 (6 bases). The CDR3 totals 13 residues. Per germline, CDR1 MNHNS and CDR2 SASEGT. V was shortened by 6 bases and J by 2 bases, with 11 bases between the two germline ends. The CDR3 loop is CASRGPGAYEQYF. DNA of the CDR3: TGTGCCAGCAGGGGACCAGGGGCCTACGAGCAGTACTTC.

CDR3: CASSLGLAGVHTGELFF. CDR3 bases: TGTGCCAGCAGTTTAGGACTAGCGGGGGTCCACACCGGGGAGCTGTTTTTT. The chain recombines TRBV28 with TRBJ2-2, with TRBD2 matching over 13 bases. CDR1 MDHEN and CDR2 SYDVKM come from the germline V gene. Trimming took 2 bases from V and 3 from J; bases not matched to a gene: 3. The CDR3 contains 17 residues.

The chain uses TRBV7-8 and TRBJ1-2, with a possible D match to TRBD1 (6 bases). The CDR3 is made up of 12 amino acids. The germline V gene encodes CDR1 SGHVS and CDR2 FQNEAQ. V lost 5 bases and J 8 bases, leaving 12 bases between the germline ends. For the CDR3, the DNA is TGTGCCAGCAGCCCGGGGGGCTCGGGCTACACCTTC. It specifies CASSPGGSGYTF.

The gene calls are TRBV5-6 and TRBJ2-2, with a weak D call TRBD1 (6 bases). The CDR3 consists of 15 residues. Germline CDR1 SGHDT, CDR2 YYEEEE. Trimming took off 4 bases at V and 1 base at J, with 11 bases between the two ends. CDR3 sequence: CASSPLDRNTGELFF. CDR3 nucleotides: TGTGCCAGCAGCCCCCTGGACAGGAACACCGGGGAGCTGTTTTTT. Drawing the rest from reference TRBV5-6 and TRBJ2-2, the complete variable domain is DAGVTQSPTHLIKTRGQQVTLRCSPKSGHDTVSWYQQALGQGPQFIFQYYEEEERQRGNFPDRFSGHQFPNYSSELNVNALLLGDSALYLCASSPLDRNTGELFFGEGSRLTVL.

The CDR3 here is CASSQDRQTQETQYF. The CDR3 DNA reads as TGCGCCAGCAGCCAAGATAGACAGACCCAAGAGACCCAGTACTTC. The rearrangement joins TRBV4-1 to TRBJ2-5, with a weak D call TRBD1 (5 bases). The germline gives CDR1 MGHRA, CDR2 YSYEKL. Trimming pared 0 bases from V and 1 base from J, leaving 9 bases between. This CDR3 contains 15 residues.

A single count supports this clone. The chain combines TRBV19 with TRBJ2-2; D gene uncertain. V lost 7 bases, J lost 4 bases, and 10 bases lay in between. CDR3 length: 13 residues. CDR1 is LNHDA and CDR2 is SQIVND in the germline V gene (reference sequence). The CDR3 here is CASTRLSTGELFF. The CDR3 bases are TGTGCCAGTACCCGCCTGAGCACCGGGGAGCTGTTTTTT. Full variable domain (remainder filled in from reference TRBV19 and TRBJ2-2): DGGITQSPKYLFRKEGQNVTLSCEQNLNHDAMYWYRQDPGQGLRLIYYSQIVNDFQKGDIAEGYSVSREKKESFPLTVTSAQKNPTAFYLCASTRLSTGELFFGEGSRLTVL.

This clone was counted once. The V gene is TRBV29-1, the J gene TRBJ2-2, with TRBD1 as a possible D gene (5 bases). This CDR3 comprises 11 residues. Germline CDR1 and CDR2: SQVTM and ANQGSEA. Trimming shortened V by 4 bases and J by 6 bases, and 6 bases separated the two germline ends. The CDR3: CSVVRAGELFF. The CDR3 coding sequence is TGCAGCGTTGTCAGGGCCGGGGAGCTGTTTTTT.